Described below is a single T cell receptor (beta chain) sequence and its context. As yet, its antigen is unknown. The assay was immunoSEQ multiplex PCR, and TCRdb's table has in-frame clones only and misses some. The table records 250,000 to 350,000 clones, approximately 91% of them present only once. Per germline, CDR1 LNHNV and CDR2 YYDKDF (reference sequence). The CDR3 is made up of 13 amino acids. V was shortened by 0 bases and J by 6 bases, with 9 bases between the two germline ends. The data originate from a study of cytomegalovirus exposure and HLA in healthy donors. Broader study findings: The TCR clusters that emerged in the first cohort tended, a later analysis found, to co-occur in the approximately 130 validation repertoires. Across donors, most TCRs were seen rarely, yet some public ones were widespread. The study labeled 164 TCR beta chains cytomegalovirus-associated. Three CMV-associated chains were confirmed in vitro to be specific for CMV antigens.

The chain is built from TRBV15 and TRBJ2-7; D gene uncertain. The sequence was obtained from a man younger than 40 in good health and CMV-seronegative. Sequencing was carried out using PBMCs. CDR3 nucleotides: TGTGCCACCAGCAGAGATCCAGTGTCCGAGCAGTACTTC. Translating gives CATSRDPVSEQYF.